Below, 25 T cell receptor beta chains from the same sample are listed, as sequenced in a study of cytomegalovirus exposure and HLA in healthy donors. Researchers ran the PCR with 60 Vbeta and 13 Jbeta primers. Data came from immunoSEQ multiplex PCR; TCRdb stores just in-frame clones and leaves some out. Of 150,000 to 200,000 clones detected, 81% appear once; the ten largest clones hold about 2.1%. The sequencing sample was made of PBMCs. The origin of the receptors is a woman in her late teens or twenties in good health and CMV-seronegative.

This clone was detected a few times. As DNA, the CDR3 is TGTGCCAGCAGCTTAGGGGAGATTATGGTGATGAACACTGAAGCTTTCTTT. Residues: CASSLGEIMVMNTEAFF. This chain connects TRBV7-6 to TRBJ1-1; D is undetermined. The CDR3 is 17 residues long. The V end lost 1 base, the J end lost 0 bases, and 15 bases lay between the germline ends. The V gene's germline CDR1 is SGHVS and CDR2 FNYEAQ.

For this clone: One end of the junction does not line up with germline, which may come from a read error. J is TRBJ2-7 and V is TRBV10-3; D gene unclear. Germline V gene sequence: CDR1 ENHRY, CDR2 SYGVKD. The CDR3 sequence is 14 residues long. CDR3 coding DNA: TGTACCATCAGTCACCCTGAGACATCTTACGAGCAGTACTTC. Translated: CTISHPETSYEQYF.

The chain has TRBV5-1 and TRBJ2-7, with TRBD1 matching 11 bases. Unmatched junction bases numbered 3, after V lost 4 bases and J lost 6 bases. The CDR3 covers 13 residues. CDR1 SGHRS and CDR2 YFSETQ come from the germline V gene. In nucleotides, the CDR3 is TGCGCCAGCAGCCGGACAGGGGGCGGCGAGCAGTACTTC. It codes for CASSRTGGGEQYF. The full variable domain, rest sourced from reference TRBV5-1 and TRBJ2-7, is KAGVTQTPRYLIKTRGQQVTLSCSPISGHRSVSWYQQTPGQGLQFLFEYFSETQRNKGNFPGRFSGRQFSNSRSEMNVSTLELGDSALYLCASSRTGGGEQYFGPGTRLTVT.

The chain carries TRBV7-6 and TRBJ2-7; no definite D call. Trimming shortened V by 5 bases and J by 5 bases, and 16 bases separated the two germline ends. Germline V lookup: CDR1 SGHVS, CDR2 FNYEAQ. This CDR3 comprises 14 residues. The CDR3 DNA follows: TGTGCCAGCAGCCCCTCGAGATCGTTTCACGAGCAGTACTTC. Translation: CASSPSRSFHEQYF.

The gene calls are TRBV5-1 and TRBJ2-7, with 7 bases fitting TRBD1. The ends lost 5 bases at V and 9 bases at J; junction bases unmatched: 11. The CDR3 runs 13 residues. Germline CDR1 is SGHRS and CDR2 is YFSETQ. The CDR3 protein is CASSSWDSLRQYF. The CDR3 DNA follows: TGCGCCAGCAGTTCCTGGGACAGCCTACGGCAGTACTTC.

The rearrangement joins TRBV7-3 to TRBJ1-3, with unresolved D. The CDR3 sequence is 13 residues long. Germline V lookup: CDR1 SGHTA, CDR2 FQGTGA. Trimming took off 6 bases at V and 11 bases at J, with 17 bases between the two ends. CDR3: CASSLSQGSSIYF. CDR3 nucleotide sequence: TGTGCCAGCAGTTTATCCCAAGGGAGCTCCATATATTTT.

The chain employs TRBV5-6 and TRBJ1-1; perhaps TRBD1 as D (5 bases). The V and J ends lost 1 base and 7 bases respectively, with 17 bases between them. Looked up from germline, CDR1 is SGHDT and CDR2 is YYEEEE. This CDR3 region has 15 residues. CDR3 residues: CASSLLHLDSYEAFF. In DNA, the CDR3 is TGTGCCAGCAGCTTGCTTCACCTTGACAGTTATGAAGCTTTCTTT.

This sequence joins TRBV5-1 and TRBJ2-3; a weak D match, TRBD1 (7 bases). The CDR3 consists of 15 residues. The germline V gene encodes CDR1 SGHRS and CDR2 YFSETQ. The V end was cut by 5 bases, the J end by 3 bases, with 16 bases between. DNA of the CDR3: TGCGCCAGCAGTCGGGCGGGACAGAGTACAGATACGCAGTATTTT. Its protein is CASSRAGQSTDTQYF.

This clone showed up just a few times. The gene calls are TRBV5-1 and TRBJ2-3; TRBD2 might be the D (5 bases). Germline lookup yields CDR1 SGHRS and CDR2 YFSETQ. The CDR3 has 18 residues. The V end lost 4 bases, the J end lost 0 bases, and 21 bases lay between the germline ends. The CDR3 DNA is TGCGCCAGCAGCCCGGGATTCCTAGTGGGTACTAGCACAGATACGCAGTATTTT. It codes for CASSPGFLVGTSTDTQYF.

The chain combines TRBV29-1 with TRBJ2-7, with 7 bases identical to TRBD1. The CDR3 has 15 residues. Germline V gene lookup returns CDR1 SQVTM and CDR2 ANQGSEA. V trimming: 1 base; J trimming: 6 bases; junction bases outside the gene matches: 12. The CDR3 sequence: CSVEGVRGSGGEQYF. CDR3 nucleotides: TGCAGCGTTGAAGGGGTCAGGGGGTCTGGGGGCGAGCAGTACTTC.

Note on this clone: Distinct nucleotide sequences in the sample also encode this CDR3. The chain has TRBV6-1 and TRBJ1-1; no clear D. Germline V gene lookup returns CDR1 MNHNS and CDR2 SASEGT. Deletions cut 6 bases from V and 0 bases from J, with 8 bases between. The CDR3 has 13 residues. The CDR3: CASSPQVNTEAFF. The CDR3 nucleotides read TGTGCCAGCAGCCCACAAGTGAACACTGAAGCTTTCTTT.

V is TRBV7-8 and J is TRBJ2-3, with D perhaps matching TRBD2 (7 bases). The CDR3 totals 16 residues. V was clipped by 5 bases and J by 2 bases, with 17 bases between them. CDR1 is SGHVS and CDR2 is FQNEAQ in the germline V gene. CDR3: CASSPPLGGHTDTQYF. In DNA form, the CDR3 reads TGTGCCAGCAGCCCGCCGTTGGGGGGGCACACAGATACGCAGTATTTT.

This clone was picked up one time. The chain links TRBV12-2 to TRBJ2-1; the table names TRBD2, a call not compared with the DNA. TRBV12-2 is recorded as a pseudogene. CDR3 size: 16 residues. DNA of the CDR3: TGTGCAAGTCGCCATAGCGGGGGGAGCTCCTACAATGAGCAGTTCTTC. Translated, it gives CASRHSGGSSYNEQFF.

Concerning this clone: Within the sample, other DNA sequences also encode this same CDR3. The chain combines TRBV9 with TRBJ1-3; D call uncertain. Germline V CDR1 and CDR2: SGDLS, YYNGEE. With 2 bases removed from V and 4 bases from J, the gap between germline ends came to 10 bases. This CDR3 is 14 amino acids long. The CDR3 coding sequence is TGTGCCAGCAGCGTTGTAGACTCCGGAAACACCATATATTTT. The encoded protein is CASSVVDSGNTIYF.

This chain connects TRBV4-2 to TRBJ2-1, with 12 bases matching TRBD2. CDR1 is LGHNA, CDR2 YNFKEQ, per germline. This CDR3 is built from 17 residues. The ends lost 4 bases at V and 0 bases at J; junction bases unmatched: 4. CDR3 nucleotides: TGTGCCAGCAGCCCGGCTAGCGGGAGGGTCTCCTACAATGAGCAGTTCTTC. Translating gives CASSPASGRVSYNEQFF.

This chain connects TRBV4-2 to TRBJ1-2; D is possibly TRBD1 (5 bases). Trimming took off 2 bases at V and 6 bases at J, with 19 bases between the two ends. The CDR3 has 16 residues. Germline-derived CDR1 and CDR2 are LGHNA and YNFKEQ. The CDR3 protein is CASSQPTTTDFDGYTF. CDR3 bases: TGTGCCAGCAGCCAACCTACGACGACAGATTTCGATGGCTACACCTTC.

This clone turned up a few times. J is TRBJ1-6 and V is TRBV9; 7 nucleotides agree with TRBD1. J lost 6 bases, V lost 2 bases, and 5 bases had no gene match. This CDR3 has 15 amino acids. Germline-derived CDR1 and CDR2 are SGDLS and YYNGEE. CDR3 protein: CASSVHDRVNSPLHF. CDR3 DNA: TGTGCCAGCAGCGTTCACGACAGGGTTAATTCACCCCTCCACTTT.

The rearrangement joins TRBV6-6 to TRBJ2-7, with D possibly matching TRBD1 (5 bases). Between the trimmed V and J ends, which lost 0 bases and 0 bases, there was a span of 9 bases. Germline V gene sequence: CDR1 MNHNY, CDR2 SVGAGI (reference sequence). CDR3 length equals 15 residues. CDR3 protein: CASSYSAGASYEQYF. CDR3 sequence (DNA): TGTGCCAGCAGTTACTCAGCTGGGGCCTCCTACGAGCAGTACTTC.

The rearrangement uses TRBV19 and TRBJ1-2, with D uncertain. The length of the CDR3 is 15 residues. Trimming cost V 5 bases and J 5 bases, with 18 bases left between them. Germline CDR1 and CDR2: LNHDA and SQIVND (reference sequence). Here the CDR3 reads CASSSSGFILYGYTF. Written as DNA, the CDR3 is TGTGCCAGTAGTTCCTCAGGTTTTATATTGTATGGCTACACCTTC.

The chain recombines TRBV6-5 with TRBJ1-5; D is unclear. The CDR3 sequence is 15 residues long. Germline V CDR1 and CDR2: MNHEY, SVGAGI. The germline V and J ends were trimmed by 6 bases and 0 bases, with 12 bases remaining between them. The CDR3 DNA reads as TGTGCCAGCAGGCGAAAGTACGATAGCAATCAGCCCCAGCATTTT. Amino acids: CASRRKYDSNQPQHF.

The chain links TRBV6-6 to TRBJ2-3, with D perhaps matching TRBD1 (5 bases). The CDR3 covers 12 residues. The germline V and J ends were trimmed by 6 bases and 5 bases, with 9 bases remaining between them. Germline V lookup: CDR1 MNHNY, CDR2 SVGAGI (reference sequence). In DNA, the CDR3 is TGTGCCAGCAGCCCGACAGAAGATACGCAGTATTTT. This translates into CASSPTEDTQYF.

J is TRBJ2-3 and V is TRBV7-8, with TRBD2 identical over 10 bases. This CDR3 comprises 17 residues. Germline CDR1 reads SGHVS; CDR2 reads FQNEAQ. Trimming removed 5 bases from V and 6 bases from J; junction bases left unmatched: 14. Here the CDR3 reads CASSPFVTSGSGDTQYF. CDR3 coding DNA: TGTGCCAGCAGCCCTTTCGTGACTAGCGGGTCAGGGGATACGCAGTATTTT.

This rearrangement joins TRBV6-1 to TRBJ2-1; TRBD2 aligns across 7 bases. Germline V gene sequence: CDR1 MNHNS, CDR2 SASEGT. Unmatched junction bases numbered 13, after V lost 7 bases and J lost 10 bases. The CDR3 runs to 14 residues. CDR3 nucleotide sequence: TGTGCCAGCACCATATCCGGGACTACCGGGGAGCAGTTCTTC. As protein: CASTISGTTGEQFF.

This clone is a singleton in its sample. The chain carries TRBV7-3 and TRBJ2-3; TRBD1 agrees at 9 bases. The CDR3 covers 17 residues. The V gene end was trimmed by 5 bases and the J gene end by 3 bases; junction bases not matched to a gene: 12. Germline assignment: CDR1 SGHTA and CDR2 FQGTGA. The CDR3 protein is CASSPYSGTGFTDTQYF. CDR3 bases: TGTGCCAGCAGCCCCTATTCCGGGACAGGGTTTACAGATACGCAGTATTTT.

The chain carries TRBV6-4 and TRBJ1-6, with D perhaps TRBD1 (5 bases). V was pared by 4 bases and J by 5 bases, with 9 bases between. Germline V lookup: CDR1 MRHNA, CDR2 SNTAGT. The CDR3 consists of 14 residues. The CDR3: CASSVTDNNSPLHF. The CDR3 DNA follows: TGTGCCAGCAGTGTGACGGACAATAATTCACCCCTCCACTTT.